This T cell receptor beta chain was captured in a study of vaccination and CD4 T cells after COVID-19 (dated by TCRdb to the early 2020s). Study-wide context: Convalescent patients had a positive SARS-CoV-2 result on nasal swab PCR, and of these patients, fewer than ten had mild disease and one had severe disease. Post-COVID blood samples were collected from convalescent patients a median of around 100 days after diagnosis, with a range of roughly 30 to 161 days. In the convalescent cohort there were six males and four females, among whom were two Hispanic individuals, seven Caucasians, two Asians and one multiracial person. Participants received two doses of either the Pfizer-BioNTech BNT162b2 vaccine (n=8) or the Moderna mRNA-1273 vaccine (n=2). For stimulating the cultures, overlapping spike peptide pools were used, derived from SARS-CoV-2 as well as from the common cold coronaviruses HCoV-NL63, HCoV-OC43 and HCoV-229E. Post-vaccine blood samples were obtained a median of about 70 days after the second vaccine dose, with a range of about 12 to 241 days. As controls, cultures received a CEFX viral epitope pool (the positive control), an HIV-1 Nef peptide pool (the negative control), or no peptide at all. The spike-specific CD4+ TCR repertoire was compared before and after mRNA vaccination in 10 to 11 COVID-19 convalescent patients and several infection-naive healthy vaccine recipients.

Library preparation was by PCR. DNA from cultured CD4+ T cells underwent TCR sequencing with the Oncomine TCR Beta short-read assay at the Johns Hopkins FTIC core. The QIAamp micro DNA kit was used to extract genomic DNA from the cultured CD4+ T cells. Oncomine TCR Beta libraries from cultured CD4+ T cells were pooled using unique dual indexes and sequenced on an Illumina iSeq 100. On the authors' methods: Non-productive sequences were filtered out, and CDR3s that did not start with C, did not end with F or W, or were shorter than 7 amino acids were discarded. The MANAFEST web application was used to identify antigen-specific clonotypes by comparing peptide-stimulated wells against reference wells and other culture wells. Positive clones required FDR below 0.05, an odds ratio above 5, and productive frequency above 0.1% in at least two of three replicate wells. A clonotype was classed as cross-reactive if the clonotype showed significant expansion both in SARS-CoV-2 spike wells and in at least one common cold coronavirus spike condition. Similarity between CDR3 sequences was evaluated in R version 3.6.1 using Levenshtein distances (stringdist) and unrooted phylogenetic trees (ape). TCRdb reworked the public reads: Q25 trimming with fastp, MiXCR clone assembly, productive beta chains retained. Rows merge per CDR3 protein into single entries with the most common DNA and genes. These V and J calls originate from TCRdb's pipeline instead of the authors' own analysis. The table for this sample lists about 15,000 distinct CDR3 sequences; 50% to 60% of them were counted only once. Of the sample, roughly 12% is held by the ten largest clones.

This clonotype was detected only a few times. Its antigen has not been determined. One base away there is no much larger clone; base qualities are not given. Points the paper makes about the study in general: An increase in the median number of SARS-CoV-2-reactive clonotypes from 21 after infection to roughly 36 after vaccination was observed, but the change was not found to be significant. Nearly all vaccine-specific clones in convalescent patients (304 of 307) were mono-reactive for SARS-CoV-2 spike rather than cross-reactive with common cold coronaviruses. Relatively few convalescent patients were included in the study, and early timepoints after natural infection were not analyzed. In convalescent patients, a median around 84% of post-vaccine SARS-CoV-2-reactive clones were detected only after vaccination, and vaccine-specific priming was suggested by this finding.

The germline V gene sets CDR1 to SQVTM and CDR2 to ANQGSEA. Taken from cysteine to phenylalanine, the CDR3 has 13 residues. Just CDR3 DNA is preserved here, 39 bases in frame from base 1. A distance of 10 bases separates the germline ends of V and J, which lose 3 bases and 2 bases respectively. In the paper's terms, the treatment or condition label means: approximately 11-day PBMC culture with coronavirus spike peptide pools or control peptides (ViraFEST assay). The study used the ViraFEST assay, which expanded antigen-specific T cells with peptide pools and then identified expanded clonotypes by TCR sequencing. The positive SARS-CoV-2 PCR tests of the convalescent patients were dated from March to December 2020, before the Alpha, Beta and Delta variants emerged in the United States. Each well held two million PBMCs cultured with roughly 9.2 ug/ml peptide pools in IMDM containing approximately 5% human AB serum and roughly 10 IU/ml IL-2. On days 3 and 7, half of the culture medium was replaced with fresh IL-2-containing medium. CD4+ T cells were isolated after about 10 days of culture through negative selection using the EasySep CD4+ T cell isolation kit. Ficoll-Paque Plus gradient centrifugation was used to isolate PBMCs from whole blood, and the isolated PBMCs were then either used fresh or cryopreserved at -140C. In general, triplicate wells were set up for every culture condition.

Material for sequencing was CD4+ T cells from blood, cultured in vitro. This clonotype originated in a human donor who had recovered from COVID-19. The chain is made from TRBV29-1 and TRBJ1-2, with TRBD1 perhaps the D gene, on 5 matching bases. The DNA is TGCAGCGTTGACGGAGGGACCAACTATGGCTACACCTTC. Translated, it gives CSVDGGTNYGYTF.